This is a list of T cell receptor beta chains from one sample in a study of blood T cell repertoires in COVID-19. Repertoires were generated with immunoSEQ multiplex PCR, while TCRdb's copy carries only in-frame clones and drops some. Altogether 110,000 or so clones are present, more than 75% being singletons, with the ten largest covering around 4%. Material for sequencing was peripheral blood. Every receptor here comes from a man aged 55 to 70 with acute or convalescent COVID-19. Both conserved end residues are part of each CDR3. Each record gives: J gene, V gene, D gene, CDR3 length, clone size, CDR3 protein, CDR3 DNA. The D gene is left open where the match is weak. For some rows the clone size is stated as once, few or many, or as a class when expanded; others skip it.

j_gene: TRBJ1-2; v_gene: TRBV2; d_gene: .; len: 12; abundance: few; CDR3aa: CAGNRDAYGYTF; CDR3nt: TGTGCCGGTAACAGGGACGCCTATGGCTACACCTTC
j_gene: TRBJ2-1; v_gene: TRBV6-1; d_gene: TRBD2; len: 15; abundance: .; CDR3aa: CASSEARASGNEQFF; CDR3nt: TGTGCCAGCAGTGAAGCCAGGGCTAGCGGAAATGAGCAGTTCTTC
j_gene: TRBJ2-4; v_gene: TRBV7-9; d_gene: TRBD1; len: 15; abundance: .; CDR3aa: CASSRPGTGGNIQYF; CDR3nt: TGTGCCAGCAGCCGCCCGGGGACAGGGGGAAACATTCAGTACTTC
j_gene: TRBJ2-1; v_gene: TRBV5-4; d_gene: .; len: 15; abundance: .; CDR3aa: CASSLERVSYNEQFF; CDR3nt: TGTGCCAGCAGCTTGGAACGGGTGTCCTACAATGAGCAGTTCTTC
j_gene: TRBJ2-7; v_gene: TRBV6-5; d_gene: .; len: 15; abundance: .; CDR3aa: CASSYSAASSYEQYF; CDR3nt: TGTGCCAGCAGTTACTCGGCGGCTAGCAGCTACGAGCAGTACTTC
j_gene: TRBJ2-5; v_gene: TRBV18; d_gene: TRBD2; len: 14; abundance: .; CDR3aa: CASSLAGEVETQYF; CDR3nt: TGTGCCAGCTCACTAGCGGGAGAGGTCGAGACCCAGTACTTC
j_gene: TRBJ2-3; v_gene: TRBV24-1; d_gene: TRBD1; len: 16; abundance: .; CDR3aa: CATSEAGTGGADTQYF; CDR3nt: TGTGCCACCAGTGAGGCCGGGACAGGGGGCGCAGATACGCAGTATTTT
j_gene: TRBJ2-3; v_gene: TRBV28; d_gene: TRBD2; len: 14; abundance: .; CDR3aa: CASSRGLAGDTQYF; CDR3nt: TGTGCCAGCAGTAGGGGACTAGCGGGAGACACGCAGTATTTT
j_gene: TRBJ2-2; v_gene: TRBV29-1; d_gene: .; len: 14; abundance: .; CDR3aa: CSVDKAGNTGELFF; CDR3nt: TGCAGCGTTGACAAGGCGGGGAACACCGGGGAGCTGTTTTTT
j_gene: TRBJ1-6; v_gene: TRBV10-3; d_gene: .; len: 16; abundance: .; CDR3aa: CAISESGGPYNSPLHF; CDR3nt: TGTGCCATCAGTGAATCGGGGGGCCCCTATAATTCACCCCTCCACTTT
j_gene: TRBJ2-2; v_gene: TRBV7-9; d_gene: TRBD1; len: 18; abundance: .; CDR3aa: CASSLDRTGGARTGELFF; CDR3nt: TGTGCCAGCAGCTTAGACCGGACAGGGGGCGCGAGAACCGGGGAGCTGTTTTTT
j_gene: TRBJ2-7; v_gene: TRBV5-4; d_gene: TRBD2; len: 16; abundance: .; CDR3aa: CASSLGLAGVGGEQYF; CDR3nt: TGTGCCAGCAGCCTAGGACTAGCGGGAGTAGGTGGCGAGCAGTACTTC
j_gene: TRBJ1-1; v_gene: TRBV27; d_gene: .; len: 16; abundance: .; CDR3aa: CASSLRVGLVGTEAFF; CDR3nt: TGTGCCAGCAGTTTAAGGGTGGGGCTAGTGGGCACTGAAGCTTTCTTT
j_gene: TRBJ1-5; v_gene: TRBV6-6; d_gene: .; len: 15; abundance: many; CDR3aa: CASSYGLVTNQPQHF; CDR3nt: TGTGCCAGCAGTTACGGACTGGTTACCAATCAGCCCCAGCATTTT
j_gene: TRBJ1-6; v_gene: TRBV5-8; d_gene: TRBD1; len: 14; abundance: .; CDR3aa: CASSLTGVDSPLHF; CDR3nt: TGTGCCAGCAGCTTGACAGGGGTAGATTCACCCCTCCACTTT
j_gene: TRBJ1-5; v_gene: TRBV20-1; d_gene: .; len: 15; abundance: .; CDR3aa: CSASNVPISNQPQHF; CDR3nt: TGCAGTGCTAGTAACGTTCCTATTAGCAATCAGCCCCAGCATTTT
j_gene: TRBJ2-3; v_gene: TRBV5-4; d_gene: .; len: 15; abundance: .; CDR3aa: CASSRLERDTDTQYF; CDR3nt: TGTGCCAGCAGCCGACTAGAAAGGGATACAGATACGCAGTATTTT
j_gene: TRBJ1-2; v_gene: TRBV11-2; d_gene: .; len: 15; abundance: .; CDR3aa: CASSPAPGEAYGYTF; CDR3nt: TGTGCCAGCAGCCCCGCACCGGGGGAAGCCTATGGCTACACCTTC
j_gene: TRBJ1-1; v_gene: TRBV28; d_gene: TRBD1; len: 14; abundance: .; CDR3aa: CASYLNQGAVEAFF; CDR3nt: TGTGCCAGCTACTTAAACCAGGGGGCGGTGGAAGCTTTCTTT
j_gene: TRBJ2-7; v_gene: TRBV11-2; d_gene: .; len: 15; abundance: .; CDR3aa: CASSLGVRASYEQYF; CDR3nt: TGTGCCAGCAGCTTAGGGGTCAGGGCTTCCTACGAGCAGTACTTC
j_gene: TRBJ2-7; v_gene: TRBV28; d_gene: TRBD1; len: 14; abundance: .; CDR3aa: CASRDTGGAWEQYF; CDR3nt: TGTGCCAGCAGAGACACAGGGGGCGCTTGGGAGCAGTACTTC
j_gene: TRBJ2-7; v_gene: TRBV9; d_gene: .; len: 13; abundance: few; CDR3aa: CASSVAPVYEQYF; CDR3nt: TGTGCCAGCAGCGTAGCTCCAGTCTACGAGCAGTACTTC
j_gene: TRBJ1-6; v_gene: TRBV2; d_gene: TRBD1; len: 14; abundance: .; CDR3aa: CASRGQGGASPLHF; CDR3nt: TGTGCCAGCAGGGGACAGGGGGGGGCATCACCCCTCCACTTT
j_gene: TRBJ1-5; v_gene: TRBV6-6; d_gene: TRBD1; len: 13; abundance: .; CDR3aa: CATVDRGEQPQHF; CDR3nt: TGTGCCACCGTAGACAGGGGAGAGCAGCCCCAGCATTTT
j_gene: TRBJ2-7; v_gene: TRBV7-6; d_gene: .; len: 17; abundance: .; CDR3aa: CASSLVSAGALPYEQYF; CDR3nt: TGTGCCAGCAGCTTAGTATCGGCAGGGGCCCTCCCCTACGAGCAGTACTTC
j_gene: TRBJ1-3; v_gene: TRBV5-5; d_gene: .; len: 15; abundance: .; CDR3aa: CASSLAGVDGNTIYF; CDR3nt: TGTGCCAGCAGCTTAGCGGGGGTGGACGGAAACACCATATATTTT
j_gene: TRBJ1-3; v_gene: TRBV7-8; d_gene: .; len: 15; abundance: once; CDR3aa: CASSRDGSEGNTIYF; CDR3nt: TGTGCCAGCAGCCGAGATGGATCGGAGGGAAACACCATATATTTT
j_gene: TRBJ2-4; v_gene: TRBV7-2; d_gene: TRBD2; len: 14; abundance: .; CDR3aa: CASSLGLAGNIQYF; CDR3nt: TGTGCCAGCAGCCTCGGACTAGCGGGGAACATTCAGTACTTC
j_gene: TRBJ2-6; v_gene: TRBV28; d_gene: .; len: 20; abundance: .; CDR3aa: CASSAIGGRGTVPGANVLTF; CDR3nt: TGTGCCAGCAGTGCAATTGGGGGGAGGGGGACGGTTCCTGGGGCCAACGTCCTGACTTTC
j_gene: TRBJ1-1; v_gene: TRBV5-1; d_gene: .; len: 18; abundance: .; CDR3aa: CATSPGGQAGFMNTEAFF; CDR3nt: TGCGCCACCTCCCCGGGGGGCCAGGCGGGTTTTATGAACACTGAAGCTTTCTTT
j_gene: TRBJ2-3; v_gene: TRBV9; d_gene: TRBD2; len: 15; abundance: .; CDR3aa: CASSVTSGSTDTQYF; CDR3nt: TGTGCCAGCAGCGTGACTAGCGGGAGCACAGATACGCAGTATTTT
j_gene: TRBJ2-3; v_gene: TRBV19; d_gene: TRBD1; len: 16; abundance: .; CDR3aa: CASSGGTGAWLDTQYF; CDR3nt: TGTGCCAGTAGCGGCGGGACAGGGGCCTGGTTGGATACGCAGTATTTT
j_gene: TRBJ2-1; v_gene: TRBV6-5; d_gene: .; len: 13; abundance: .; CDR3aa: CASQRDNYNEQFF; CDR3nt: TGTGCCAGTCAAAGAGACAACTACAATGAGCAGTTCTTC
j_gene: TRBJ1-1; v_gene: TRBV28; d_gene: .; len: 12; abundance: .; CDR3aa: CASRRGNTEAFF; CDR3nt: TGTGCCAGCCGGCGGGGGAACACTGAAGCTTTCTTT
j_gene: TRBJ1-2; v_gene: TRBV12-3/TRBV12-4; d_gene: .; len: 13; abundance: .; CDR3aa: CASSLGRSYGYTF; CDR3nt: TGTGCCAGCAGTTTAGGAAGGAGCTATGGCTACACCTTC
j_gene: TRBJ2-5; v_gene: TRBV5-1; d_gene: .; len: 11; abundance: .; CDR3aa: CASIYQETQYF; CDR3nt: TGCGCCAGCATATACCAAGAGACCCAGTACTTC
j_gene: TRBJ2-7; v_gene: TRBV27; d_gene: .; len: 15; abundance: .; CDR3aa: CASSSSWTPLHEQYF; CDR3nt: TGTGCCAGCAGTTCTAGCTGGACCCCGCTACACGAGCAGTACTTC
j_gene: TRBJ2-1; v_gene: TRBV4-3; d_gene: .; len: 15; abundance: .; CDR3aa: CASSQVAEGYNEQFF; CDR3nt: TGCGCCAGCAGCCAAGTTGCGGAGGGGTACAATGAGCAGTTCTTC
j_gene: TRBJ2-3; v_gene: TRBV5-4; d_gene: TRBD2; len: 15; abundance: .; CDR3aa: CASSFREGGTDTQYF; CDR3nt: TGTGCCAGCAGCTTCCGGGAGGGGGGCACAGATACGCAGTATTTT
j_gene: TRBJ2-7; v_gene: TRBV5-1; d_gene: .; len: 13; abundance: .; CDR3aa: CASSLGLPGEQYF; CDR3nt: TGCGCCAGCAGCTTGGGACTCCCCGGCGAGCAGTACTTC
j_gene: TRBJ1-5; v_gene: TRBV21-1; d_gene: .; len: 17; abundance: .; CDR3aa: CASNYSTGTKINQPQHF; CDR3nt: TGTGCCAGCAATTATAGTACCGGGACAAAAATAAATCAGCCCCAGCATTTT
j_gene: TRBJ2-1; v_gene: TRBV19; d_gene: TRBD1; len: 15; abundance: .; CDR3aa: CASAMTQGALSRQFF; CDR3nt: TGTGCCAGTGCGATGACGCAGGGGGCCCTTTCTAGGCAGTTCTTC
j_gene: TRBJ2-6; v_gene: TRBV18; d_gene: TRBD1; len: 17; abundance: .; CDR3aa: CASSPPGQGIGANVLTF; CDR3nt: TGTGCCAGCTCACCGCCGGGACAGGGGATTGGGGCCAACGTCCTGACTTTC
j_gene: TRBJ1-3; v_gene: TRBV7-9; d_gene: .; len: 16; abundance: .; CDR3aa: CASSHPEQGSGNTIYF; CDR3nt: TGTGCCAGCAGTCACCCGGAACAGGGTTCAGGAAACACCATATATTTT
j_gene: TRBJ2-2; v_gene: TRBV10-2; d_gene: .; len: 14; abundance: .; CDR3aa: CASRRGVNTGELFF; CDR3nt: TGCGCCAGCAGGCGCGGGGTTAACACCGGGGAGCTGTTTTTT
j_gene: TRBJ2-5; v_gene: TRBV2; d_gene: .; len: 12; abundance: .; CDR3aa: CASTGSGETQYF; CDR3nt: TGTGCCAGCACCGGGTCAGGGGAGACCCAGTACTTC
j_gene: TRBJ1-2; v_gene: TRBV14; d_gene: .; len: 13; abundance: .; CDR3aa: CASSQSHSGLYTF; CDR3nt: TGTGCCAGCAGCCAATCACATTCGGGGTTATACACCTTC
j_gene: TRBJ2-6; v_gene: TRBV7-9; d_gene: TRBD1; len: 16; abundance: .; CDR3aa: CASGDRGVAGANVLTF; CDR3nt: TGTGCCAGCGGGGACAGGGGGGTGGCTGGGGCCAACGTCCTGACTTTC
j_gene: TRBJ2-5; v_gene: TRBV7-2; d_gene: TRBD2; len: 17; abundance: .; CDR3aa: CASSLRVGSTGGGTQYF; CDR3nt: TGTGCCAGCAGCTTAAGGGTTGGCTCTACTGGGGGGGGGACCCAGTACTTC
j_gene: TRBJ2-3; v_gene: TRBV7-2; d_gene: TRBD1; len: 15; abundance: .; CDR3aa: CASSHRTGSSDTQYF; CDR3nt: TGTGCCAGCAGCCACAGGACAGGGTCATCAGATACGCAGTATTTT
j_gene: TRBJ2-7; v_gene: TRBV6-5; d_gene: TRBD2; len: 15; abundance: .; CDR3aa: CASSYPKAGAYEQYF; CDR3nt: TGTGCCAGCAGTTACCCCAAAGCGGGAGCGTACGAGCAGTACTTC
j_gene: TRBJ2-7; v_gene: TRBV24-1; d_gene: .; len: 14; abundance: .; CDR3aa: CATGPGGVSYEQYF; CDR3nt: TGTGCCACCGGGCCCGGGGGTGTCTCCTACGAGCAGTACTTC
j_gene: TRBJ2-1; v_gene: TRBV11-3; d_gene: .; len: 12; abundance: .; CDR3aa: CASSSTHYEQFF; CDR3nt: TGTGCCAGCAGCTCAACGCACTATGAGCAGTTCTTC
j_gene: TRBJ1-1; v_gene: TRBV5-5; d_gene: TRBD1; len: 14; abundance: .; CDR3aa: CASSFSGGNTEAFF; CDR3nt: TGTGCCAGCAGCTTCTCAGGGGGAAACACTGAAGCTTTCTTT
j_gene: TRBJ1-2; v_gene: TRBV27; d_gene: .; len: 13; abundance: once; CDR3aa: CASSPDRKYGYTF; CDR3nt: TGTGCCAGCAGTCCCGACAGGAAGTATGGCTACACCTTC